This T cell receptor (beta chain) is from a study of shared clonotypes between healthy human individuals. Background on the study: Used for every donor were three CD4 naive, three CD4 memory, two CD8 naive and one CD8 memory plate.

An approximately 180 ng quantity of DNA, roughly 30,000 T cell genomes, went into the sorted-subset replicate PCRs. Sequenced by immunoSEQ multiplex PCR; TCRdb stores in-frame clones only, minus some. The repertoire holds 950,000 to 1,300,000 clones, with under 80% as singletons. Points on this clone: What it binds is unknown.

From CD4+ cells came CD45RA+ naive and CD45RA-negative memory subsets. Overall study results and limits: Represented genetic and exposure-history diversity was restricted by having few donors.

This CDR3 is 15 amino acids long. V was pared by 0 bases and J by 4 bases, with 5 bases of the junction left unmatched. Germline values: CDR1 MNHEY, CDR2 SVGAGI. V and J are TRBV6-5 and TRBJ2-7; 8 bases are shared with TRBD1. The TCR comes from a man between 18 and 29 years old in good health. Sequenced sample: memory CD4+ T cells sorted from blood. The subset is: CD45RA-negative fraction. CDR3 sequence (DNA): TGTGCCAGCAGTTACTCCTCAGGGGGCGGGTACGAGCAGTACTTC. Translated, it gives CASSYSSGGGYEQYF.